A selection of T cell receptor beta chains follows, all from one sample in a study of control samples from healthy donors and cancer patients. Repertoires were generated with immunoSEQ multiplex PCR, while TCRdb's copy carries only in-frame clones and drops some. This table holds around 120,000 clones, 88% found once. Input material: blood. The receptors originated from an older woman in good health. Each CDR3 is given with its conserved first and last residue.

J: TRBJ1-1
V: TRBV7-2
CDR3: CASSRSTGGFTEAFF

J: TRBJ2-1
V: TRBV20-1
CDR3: CSARDGRVFF

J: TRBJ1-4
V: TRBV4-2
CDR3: CASSPERSNEKLFF

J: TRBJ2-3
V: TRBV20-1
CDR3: CSASEQRTDTQYF

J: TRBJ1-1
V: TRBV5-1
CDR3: CASSSNRAPSTEAFF

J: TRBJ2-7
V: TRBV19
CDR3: CASSIRSGGPFEQYF

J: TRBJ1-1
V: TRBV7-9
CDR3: CASSLDGRATEAFF

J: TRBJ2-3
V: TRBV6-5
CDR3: CASSYSGTSTDTQYF

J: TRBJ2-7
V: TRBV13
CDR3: CASSLGIIYEQYF

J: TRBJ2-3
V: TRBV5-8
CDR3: CASSIQGAGDTQYF

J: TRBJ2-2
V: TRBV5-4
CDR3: CASSHQRGANTGELFF

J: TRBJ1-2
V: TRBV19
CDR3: CASSIGQGPSYGYTF

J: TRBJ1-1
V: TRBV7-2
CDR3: CASSSYNTEAFF

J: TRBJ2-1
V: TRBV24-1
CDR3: CAVGPNYNEQFF

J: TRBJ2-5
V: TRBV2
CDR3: CASSELRETQYF

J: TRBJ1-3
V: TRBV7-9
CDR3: CASSIKGPTGSGNTIYF

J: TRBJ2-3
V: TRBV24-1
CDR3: CATSDFGGGHTQYF

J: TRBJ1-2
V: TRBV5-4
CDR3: CASSWVGGRGYGYTF

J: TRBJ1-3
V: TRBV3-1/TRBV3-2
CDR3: CASSQGRGGVTIYF

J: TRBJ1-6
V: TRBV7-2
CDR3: CASSAKSSYNSPLHF

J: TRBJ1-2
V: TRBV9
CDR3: CASSETDRADNYGYTF

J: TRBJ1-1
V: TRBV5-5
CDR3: CASSLEGTPEAFF

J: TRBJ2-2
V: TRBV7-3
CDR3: CASSLYGELFF

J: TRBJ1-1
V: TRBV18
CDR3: CASSPFDTNTEAFF

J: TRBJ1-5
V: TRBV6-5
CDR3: CASIGTGIQPQHF

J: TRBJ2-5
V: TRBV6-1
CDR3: CASSGRLAGGIQETQYF

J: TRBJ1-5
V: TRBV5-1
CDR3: CASSPAGGNQPQHF

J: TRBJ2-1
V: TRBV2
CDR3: CASSGSGTGIEQFF

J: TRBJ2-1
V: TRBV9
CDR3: CASSVGSGYQFF

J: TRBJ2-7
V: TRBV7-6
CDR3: CASSYTPDRVIDEQYF

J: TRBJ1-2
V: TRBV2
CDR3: CASRETVTNYGYTF

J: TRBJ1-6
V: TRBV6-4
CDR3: CASSPQGLSPLHF

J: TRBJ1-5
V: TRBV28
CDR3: CASSLAARGQFINQPQHF

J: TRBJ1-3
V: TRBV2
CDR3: CASRPGTALENTIYF

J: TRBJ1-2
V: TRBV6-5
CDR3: CASGMDRGNYGYTF

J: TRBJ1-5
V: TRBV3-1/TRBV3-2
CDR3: CASSHRTNQPQHF